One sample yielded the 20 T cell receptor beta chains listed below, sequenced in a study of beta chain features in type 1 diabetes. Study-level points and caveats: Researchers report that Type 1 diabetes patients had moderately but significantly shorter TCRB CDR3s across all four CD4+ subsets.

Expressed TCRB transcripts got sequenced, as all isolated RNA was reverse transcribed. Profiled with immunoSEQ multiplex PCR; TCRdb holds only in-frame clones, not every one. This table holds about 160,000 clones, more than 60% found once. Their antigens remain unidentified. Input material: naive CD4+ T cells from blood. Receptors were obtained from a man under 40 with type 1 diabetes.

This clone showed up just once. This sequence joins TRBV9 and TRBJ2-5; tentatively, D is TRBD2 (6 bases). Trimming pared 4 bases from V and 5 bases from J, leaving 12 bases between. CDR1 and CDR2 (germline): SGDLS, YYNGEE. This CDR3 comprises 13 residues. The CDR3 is CASSPGGRETQYF. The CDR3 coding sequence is TGTGCCAGCAGCCCCGGGGGAAGGGAGACCCAGTACTTC.

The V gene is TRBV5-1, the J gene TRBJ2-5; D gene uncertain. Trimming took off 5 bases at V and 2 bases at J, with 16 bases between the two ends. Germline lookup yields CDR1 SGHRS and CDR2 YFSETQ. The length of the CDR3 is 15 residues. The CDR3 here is CASSRFTASQETQYF. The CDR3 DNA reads TGCGCCAGCAGTCGTTTTACAGCGAGTCAAGAGACCCAGTACTTC.

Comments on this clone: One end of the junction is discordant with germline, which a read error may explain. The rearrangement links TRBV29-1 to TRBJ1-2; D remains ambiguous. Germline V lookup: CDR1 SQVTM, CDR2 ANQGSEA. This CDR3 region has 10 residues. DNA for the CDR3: TGCAGCGTTGACTCTGCCAGGCTTCACTTC. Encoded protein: CSVDSARLHF.

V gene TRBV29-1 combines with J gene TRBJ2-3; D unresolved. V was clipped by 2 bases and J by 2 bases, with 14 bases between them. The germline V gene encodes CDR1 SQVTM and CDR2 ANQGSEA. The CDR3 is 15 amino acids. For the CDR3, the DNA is TGCAGCGTTGAACCCTCCCTTAGGGACACAGATACGCAGTATTTT. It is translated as CSVEPSLRDTDTQYF.

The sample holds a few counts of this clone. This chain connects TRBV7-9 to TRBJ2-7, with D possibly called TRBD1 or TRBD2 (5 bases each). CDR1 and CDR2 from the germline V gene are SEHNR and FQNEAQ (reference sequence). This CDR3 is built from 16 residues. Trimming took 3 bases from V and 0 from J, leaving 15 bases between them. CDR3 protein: CASSLLRDGSSYEQYF. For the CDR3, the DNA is TGTGCCAGCAGCTTGCTCCGGGACGGAAGCTCCTACGAGCAGTACTTC.

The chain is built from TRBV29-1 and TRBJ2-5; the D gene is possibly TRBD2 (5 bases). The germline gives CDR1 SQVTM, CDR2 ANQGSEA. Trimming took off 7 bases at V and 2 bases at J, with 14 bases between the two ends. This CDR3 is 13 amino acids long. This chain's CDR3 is CSASNGDQETQYF. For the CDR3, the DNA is TGCAGCGCTTCTAACGGGGATCAAGAGACCCAGTACTTC. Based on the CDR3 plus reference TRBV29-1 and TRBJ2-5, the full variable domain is SAVISQKPSRDICQRGTSLTIQCQVDSQVTMMFWYRQQPGQSLTLIATANQGSEATYESGFVIDKFPISRPNLTFSTLTVSNMSPEDSSIYLCSASNGDQETQYFGPGTRLLVL.

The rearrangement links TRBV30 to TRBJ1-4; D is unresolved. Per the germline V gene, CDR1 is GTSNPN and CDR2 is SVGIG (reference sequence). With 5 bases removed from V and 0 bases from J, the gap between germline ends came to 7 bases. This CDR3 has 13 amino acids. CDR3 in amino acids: CAWQRSTNEKLFF. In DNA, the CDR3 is TGTGCCTGGCAAAGATCAACTAATGAAAAACTGTTTTTT. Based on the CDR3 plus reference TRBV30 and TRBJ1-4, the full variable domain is SQTIHQWPATLVQPVGSPLSLECTVEGTSNPNLYWYRQAAGRGLQLLFYSVGIGQISSEVPQNLSASRPQDRQFILSSKKLLLSDSGFYLCAWQRSTNEKLFFGSGTQLSVL.

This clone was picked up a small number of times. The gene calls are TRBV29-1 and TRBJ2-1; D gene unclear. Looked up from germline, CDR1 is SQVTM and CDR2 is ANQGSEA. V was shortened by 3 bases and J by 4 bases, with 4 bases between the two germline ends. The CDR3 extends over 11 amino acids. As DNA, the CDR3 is TGCAGCGTTGAGAGTTACAATGAGCAGTTCTTC. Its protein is CSVESYNEQFF.

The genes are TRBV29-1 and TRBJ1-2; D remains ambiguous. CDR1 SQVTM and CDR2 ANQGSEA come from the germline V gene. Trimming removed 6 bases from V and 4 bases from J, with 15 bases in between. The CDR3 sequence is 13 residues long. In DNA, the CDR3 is TGCAGCGTCCGAAGGATCAGAGGCTATGGCTACACCTTC. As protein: CSVRRIRGYGYTF.

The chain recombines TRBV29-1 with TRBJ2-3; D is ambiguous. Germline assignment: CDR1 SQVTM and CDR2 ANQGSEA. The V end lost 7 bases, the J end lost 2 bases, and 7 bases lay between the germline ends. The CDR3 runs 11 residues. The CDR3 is CSGGVTDTQYF. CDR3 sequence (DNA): TGCAGCGGTGGTGTCACAGATACGCAGTATTTT.

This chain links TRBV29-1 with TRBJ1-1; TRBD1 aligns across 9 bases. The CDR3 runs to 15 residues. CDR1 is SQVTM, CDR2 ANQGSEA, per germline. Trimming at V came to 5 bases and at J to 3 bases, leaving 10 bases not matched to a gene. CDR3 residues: CSVYKRTGEDTEAFF. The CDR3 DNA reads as TGCAGCGTTTATAAGAGGACAGGGGAGGACACTGAAGCTTTCTTT.

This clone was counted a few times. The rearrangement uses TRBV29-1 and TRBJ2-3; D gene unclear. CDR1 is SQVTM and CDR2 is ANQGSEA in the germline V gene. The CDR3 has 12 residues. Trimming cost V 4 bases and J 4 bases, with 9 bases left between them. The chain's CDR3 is CSVAWGPDTQYF. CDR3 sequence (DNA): TGCAGCGTTGCCTGGGGTCCAGATACGCAGTATTTT.

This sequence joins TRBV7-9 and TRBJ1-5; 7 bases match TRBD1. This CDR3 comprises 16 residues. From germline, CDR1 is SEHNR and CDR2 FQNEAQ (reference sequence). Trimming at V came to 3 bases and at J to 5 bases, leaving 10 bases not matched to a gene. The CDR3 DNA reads TGTGCCAGCAGCTTGAACCGACAGGGTTCTTATCAGCCCCAGCATTTT. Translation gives CASSLNRQGSYQPQHF.

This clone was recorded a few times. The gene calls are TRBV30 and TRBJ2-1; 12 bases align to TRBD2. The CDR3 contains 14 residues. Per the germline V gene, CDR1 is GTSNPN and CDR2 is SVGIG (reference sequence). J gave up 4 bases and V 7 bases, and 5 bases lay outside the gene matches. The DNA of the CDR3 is TGTGCCTCGGAGACTAGCGGGGGTTACAATGAGCAGTTCTTC. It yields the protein CASETSGGYNEQFF.

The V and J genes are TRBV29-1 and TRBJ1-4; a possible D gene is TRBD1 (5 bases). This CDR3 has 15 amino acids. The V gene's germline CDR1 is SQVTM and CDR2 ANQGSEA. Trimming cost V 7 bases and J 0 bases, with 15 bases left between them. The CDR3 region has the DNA TGCAGCGCATCAGGGTCCGTTTCAACTAATGAAAAACTGTTTTTT. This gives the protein CSASGSVSTNEKLFF.

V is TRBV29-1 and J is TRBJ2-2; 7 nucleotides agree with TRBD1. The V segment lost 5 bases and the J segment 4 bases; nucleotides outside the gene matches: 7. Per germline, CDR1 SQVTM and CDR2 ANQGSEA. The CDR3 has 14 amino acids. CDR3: CSVQQGPSTGELFF. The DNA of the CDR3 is TGCAGCGTTCAACAGGGGCCTAGCACCGGGGAGCTGTTTTTT.

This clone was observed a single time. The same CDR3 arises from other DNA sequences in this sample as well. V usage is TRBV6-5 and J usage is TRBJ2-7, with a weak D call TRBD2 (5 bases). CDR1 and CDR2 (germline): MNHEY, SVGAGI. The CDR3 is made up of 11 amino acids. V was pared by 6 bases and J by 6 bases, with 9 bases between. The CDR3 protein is CASSYRGEQYF. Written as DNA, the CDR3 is TGTGCCAGCAGCTACCGGGGCGAGCAGTACTTC.

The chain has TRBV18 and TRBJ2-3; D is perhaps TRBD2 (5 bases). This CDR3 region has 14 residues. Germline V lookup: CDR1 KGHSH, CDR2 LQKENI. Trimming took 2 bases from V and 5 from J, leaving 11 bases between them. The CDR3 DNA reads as TGTGCCAGCTCACCAGTATCAGAGGGAGATACGCAGTATTTT. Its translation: CASSPVSEGDTQYF.

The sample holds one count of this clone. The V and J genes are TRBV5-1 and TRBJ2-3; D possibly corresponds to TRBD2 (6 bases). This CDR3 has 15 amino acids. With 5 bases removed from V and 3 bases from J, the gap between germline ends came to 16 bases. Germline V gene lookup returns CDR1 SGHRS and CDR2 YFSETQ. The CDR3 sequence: CASRTMAGGTDTQYF. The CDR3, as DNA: TGCGCCAGCAGAACTATGGCCGGGGGAACAGATACGCAGTATTTT. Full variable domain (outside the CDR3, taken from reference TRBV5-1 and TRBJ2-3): KAGVTQTPRYLIKTRGQQVTLSCSPISGHRSVSWYQQTPGQGLQFLFEYFSETQRNKGNFPGRFSGRQFSNSRSEMNVSTLELGDSALYLCASRTMAGGTDTQYFGPGTRLTVL.

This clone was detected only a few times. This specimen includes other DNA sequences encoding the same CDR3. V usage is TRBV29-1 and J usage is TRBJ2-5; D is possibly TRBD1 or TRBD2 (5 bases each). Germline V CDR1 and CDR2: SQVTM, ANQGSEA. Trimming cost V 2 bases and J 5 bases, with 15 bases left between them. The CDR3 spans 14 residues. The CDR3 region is CSVERSRGGETQYF. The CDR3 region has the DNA TGCAGCGTTGAAAGATCAAGGGGCGGGGAGACCCAGTACTTC.